The subject of this entry is one T cell receptor (beta chain). What it recognizes is unknown. Produced via immunoSEQ multiplex PCR; TCRdb's table is partial and in-frame only. Of around 92,000 clones listed, 89% are singletons. The time point denotes: pretreatment peripheral blood. These data belong to a study of PD-L1 blockade in urothelial cancer. Study context: Male sex and bladder-origin urothelial cancer characterized about 85% of the 29 patients. Each participant's history included 0 to 3 prior chemotherapy regimens.

Unmatched junction bases numbered 6, after V lost 5 bases and J lost 2 bases. This CDR3 is built from 15 residues. CDR1 and CDR2 from the germline V gene are LNHNV and YYDKDF (reference sequence). Whole-study results and caveats: Blood TCR clonality below the median before treatment was a predictor of better survival.

This chain links TRBV15 with TRBJ2-7, with TRBD2 matching over 10 bases. The source was PBMCs, collected around atezolizumab (anti-PD-L1) treatment. This clonotype was sampled from a woman of 80 years or more with urothelial cancer. DNA for the CDR3: TGTGCCACCAGCTCTAGCGGGGGCCGAACCTACGAGCAGTACTTC. It encodes CATSSSGGRTYEQYF.